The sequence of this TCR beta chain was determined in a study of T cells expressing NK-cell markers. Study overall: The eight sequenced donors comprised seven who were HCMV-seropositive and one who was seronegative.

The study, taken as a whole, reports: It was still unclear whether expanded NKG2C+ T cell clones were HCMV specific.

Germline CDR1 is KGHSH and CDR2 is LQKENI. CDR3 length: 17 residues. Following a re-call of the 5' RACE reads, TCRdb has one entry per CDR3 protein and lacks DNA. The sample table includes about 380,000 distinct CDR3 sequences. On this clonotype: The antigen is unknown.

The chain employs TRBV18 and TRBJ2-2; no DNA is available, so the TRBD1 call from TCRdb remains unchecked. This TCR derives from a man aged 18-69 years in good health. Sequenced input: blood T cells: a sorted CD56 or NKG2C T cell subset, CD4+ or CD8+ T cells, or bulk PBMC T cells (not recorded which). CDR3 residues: CASSPPGQGAYAGELFF.